Listed below are T cell receptor beta chains from one sample, sequenced in a study of early T cells in non-severe SARS-CoV-2 infection. Each CDR3 protein gets one entry after TCRdb re-called the 5' RACE reads with MiXCR. Of about 83,000 distinct CDR3 sequences detected, around an eighth appear once; the ten largest clones hold roughly 3.1%. Sequencing used whole blood. The receptor set was obtained from an adult who was a healthcare worker with PCR-confirmed SARS-CoV-2 infection or an uninfected control (not recorded which). CDR3s include the opening cysteine and the closing phenylalanine or tryptophan. D genes are given only for firm matches. Not every row has a clone size; where given, it reads once, few, many or a size class.

abundance	v_gene	d_gene	j_gene	CDR3aa	CDR3nt
few	TRBV20-1	-	TRBJ2-3	CSALISTDTQYF	TGCAGTGCTCTGATTAGCACAGATACGCAGTATTTT
many	TRBV16	TRBD1	TRBJ1-3	CASSYDRGHSSSGNTIYF	TGTGCCAGCAGCTATGACAGGGGTCATTCCAGCTCTGGAAACACCATATATTTT
many	TRBV20-1	-	TRBJ2-7	CSARGDTHYEQYF	TGCAGTGCTAGGGGGGACACCCACTACGAGCAGTACTTC
few	TRBV14	-	TRBJ2-7	CASSQGDYEQYF	TGTGCCAGCAGCCAAGGGGATTACGAGCAGTACTTC
few	TRBV9	TRBD2	TRBJ2-5	CASSPSSGRAFKTQYF	TGTGCCAGCAGTCCCTCTAGCGGGAGGGCCTTTAAGACCCAGTACTTC
-	TRBV2	-	TRBJ2-7	CASSVLGSLPITYEQYF	TGTGCCAGCAGCGTCCTGGGCAGTCTTCCCATAACCTACGAGCAGTACTTC
-	TRBV29-1	-	TRBJ2-3	CSQGRWYEGTDTQYF	TGCAGCCAGGGTCGATGGTATGAGGGCACAGATACGCAGTATTTT
-	TRBV9	-	TRBJ2-7	CASSSGSYEQYF	TGTGCCAGCAGCTCAGGCTCCTACGAGCAGTACTTC
-	TRBV6-5	-	TRBJ2-1	CASSYSANRASYNEQFF	TGTGCCAGCAGTTACTCAGCTAACAGGGCCTCCTACAATGAGCAGTTCTTC
many	TRBV21-1	-	TRBJ2-4	CASSKGQGDIQYF	TGTGCCAGCAGCAAAGGCCAGGGGGACATTCAGTACTTC
-	TRBV7-3	-	TRBJ2-5	CASSLGLGGQETQYF	TGTGCCAGCAGCTTAGGACTAGGGGGCCAAGAGACCCAGTACTTC
-	TRBV15	-	TRBJ2-5	CATSRDVGQETQYF	TGTGCCACCAGCAGAGATGTCGGACAAGAGACCCAGTACTTC
many	TRBV2	-	TRBJ2-1	CASSDEGGSYNEQFF	TGTGCCAGCAGTGATGAGGGGGGCTCCTACAATGAGCAGTTCTTC
-	TRBV10-3	-	TRBJ2-1	CAIKGSSGSKNEQFF	TGTGCCATCAAAGGGTCATCGGGGTCGAAGAATGAGCAGTTCTTC
-	TRBV18	-	TRBJ2-7	CASSREDRREQYF	TGTGCCAGCTCACGGGAGGACAGGCGGGAGCAGTACTTC
-	TRBV7-3	-	TRBJ2-6	CASSLTAGYPSGANVLTF	TGTGCCAGCAGCTTAACGGCAGGATATCCATCTGGGGCCAACGTCCTGACTTTC
-	TRBV9	-	TRBJ2-1	CASSGDSGGSGNNEQFF	TGTGCCAGCAGCGGGGACTCCGGAGGGTCCGGGAACAATGAGCAGTTCTTC
-	TRBV5-1	-	TRBJ2-1	CASSLATTPNLYNEQFF	TGCGCCAGCAGCTTGGCCACGACCCCAAACCTCTACAATGAGCAGTTCTTC
-	TRBV30	TRBD1	TRBJ1-5	CAWSKGTANQPQHF	TGTGCCTGGAGTAAGGGGACAGCAAATCAGCCCCAGCATTTT
many	TRBV29-1	-	TRBJ2-1	CSVGLDFYEQFF	TGCAGCGTTGGACTAGATTTCTATGAGCAGTTCTTC
many	TRBV6-5	-	TRBJ2-5	CASRGAGAGQETQYF	TGTGCCAGCAGAGGGGCGGGGGCCGGTCAAGAGACCCAGTACTTC
-	TRBV7-6	-	TRBJ2-1	CASSLAEGSGRNEQFF	TGTGCTAGCAGCTTAGCGGAAGGATCGGGGCGCAATGAGCAGTTCTTC
many	TRBV2	-	TRBJ1-4	CASSDGASNEKLFF	TGTGCCAGCAGTGACGGCGCGTCTAATGAAAAACTGTTTTTT
many	TRBV6-1	-	TRBJ2-7	CASNDRVFGAYEQYF	TGTGCCAGCAACGACCGCGTTTTCGGCGCCTACGAGCAGTACTTC
many	TRBV3-1	TRBD1	TRBJ2-3	CASSQAGQGATGDTQYF	TGTGCCAGCAGCCAAGCGGGACAGGGGGCTACTGGAGATACGCAGTATTTT
-	TRBV7-2	TRBD2	TRBJ2-7	CASSLGRLALEQYF	TGTGCCAGCAGCTTAGGAAGACTAGCCCTCGAGCAGTACTTC
many	TRBV7-7	-	TRBJ2-7	CASSSGQGPYEQYF	TGTGCTAGCAGCTCCGGCCAGGGACCCTACGAGCAGTACTTC
-	TRBV5-6	TRBD1	TRBJ2-2	CASSRDRRDGELFF	TGTGCCAGCAGCCGGGACAGGCGTGACGGGGAGCTGTTTTTT